What follows describes a single TCR beta chain. The sample originates from a study of blood T cell repertoires in COVID-19. Per the study methods: Amplification of reference gene primers provided the estimated nucleated cell counts. Here immunoSEQ multiplex PCR was the method, and the copy in TCRdb shows in-frame clones only, minus some. V and J calls and clone size are those listed in that table; D and trimming were worked out from the DNA. The table shows fewer than 250,000 clones, with 80% occurring only once. Sequencing used PBMCs or T cells enriched from blood (not recorded which). This receptor was obtained from a woman between 40 and 55 years old with acute COVID-19.

Here the CDR3 reads CASSVGQGHLNTEAFF. The CDR3 DNA reads TGTGCCAGCAGCGTAGGACAGGGGCACTTGAACACTGAAGCTTTCTTT. The J gene is TRBJ1-1, the V gene TRBV9; 8 nucleotides agree with TRBD1. V shed 0 bases, J shed 0 bases, and the junction held 4 bases outside the gene matches. Germline loops: CDR1 SGDLS, CDR2 YYNGEE. This CDR3 is built from 16 residues. Full variable domain (remainder filled in from reference TRBV9 and TRBJ1-1): DSGVTQTPKHLITATGQRVTLRCSPRSGDLSVYWYQQSLDQGLQFLIQYYNGEERAKGNILERFSAQQFPDLHSELNLSSLELGDSALYFCASSVGQGHLNTEAFFGQGTRLTVV.